Sequencing of this T cell receptor beta chain was carried out in a study of blood T cell repertoires in COVID-19. Across the study: Donors in the United States, Italy and Spain gave samples during acute or convalescent COVID-19. T cells, B-cell-depleted T cells, or PBMCs supplied cDNA or gDNA.

Germline V lookup: CDR1 SGHKS, CDR2 YYEKEE (reference sequence). CDR3 length: 17 amino acids. V lost 4 bases to trimming and J lost 0 bases; unmatched junction nucleotides: 6. Some clones are missing from TCRdb's copy, which holds only in-frame ones; the method was immunoSEQ multiplex PCR. The table includes 100,000 to 150,000 clones, about 85% detected once. Source material: peripheral blood. This receptor was identified in a man of 80 years or more with active or convalescent COVID-19. V and J are TRBV5-5 and TRBJ2-6; 8 bases fit TRBD1. CDR3 DNA sequence: TGTGCCAGCAGCCCTTGGACAGGGACCTCTGGGGCCAACGTCCTGACTTTC. Protein product: CASSPWTGTSGANVLTF.